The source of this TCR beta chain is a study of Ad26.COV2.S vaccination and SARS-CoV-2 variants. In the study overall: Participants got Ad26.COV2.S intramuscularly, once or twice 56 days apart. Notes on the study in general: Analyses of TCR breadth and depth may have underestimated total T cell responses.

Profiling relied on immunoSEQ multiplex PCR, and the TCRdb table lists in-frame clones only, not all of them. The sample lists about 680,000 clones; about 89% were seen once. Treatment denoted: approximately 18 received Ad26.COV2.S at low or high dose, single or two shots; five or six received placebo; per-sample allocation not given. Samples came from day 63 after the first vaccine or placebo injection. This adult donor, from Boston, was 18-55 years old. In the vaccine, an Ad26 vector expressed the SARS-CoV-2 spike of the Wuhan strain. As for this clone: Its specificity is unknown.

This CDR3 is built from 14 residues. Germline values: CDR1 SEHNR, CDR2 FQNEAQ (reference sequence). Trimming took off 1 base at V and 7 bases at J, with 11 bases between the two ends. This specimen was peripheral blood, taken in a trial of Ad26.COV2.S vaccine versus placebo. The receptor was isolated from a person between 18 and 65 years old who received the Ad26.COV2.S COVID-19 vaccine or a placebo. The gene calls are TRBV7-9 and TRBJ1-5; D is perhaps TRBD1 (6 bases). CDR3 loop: CASSLEGGPQPQHF. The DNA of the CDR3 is TGTGCCAGCAGCTTAGAGGGGGGACCGCAGCCCCAGCATTTT.